These 2 T cell receptor beta chains came from one sample sequenced in a study of cytomegalovirus exposure and HLA in healthy donors. Using immunoSEQ multiplex PCR, the repertoire was profiled, and TCRdb retains in-frame clones only, with some absent. The sample carries about 140,000 clones, about 91% recorded once. The sequenced material came from PBMCs. The receptors shown here come from a woman between 18 and 29 years old in good health and CMV-seropositive.

Only one count was recorded for this clone. V gene TRBV2 combines with J gene TRBJ2-2, with D possibly being TRBD1 (5 bases). This CDR3 region has 14 residues. The ends were cut back, 6 bases at V and 1 base at J, with 9 bases in the middle. The V gene's germline CDR1 is SNHLY and CDR2 FYNNEI. The CDR3 region is CASRGQRNTGELFF. The CDR3 DNA reads TGTGCCAGCAGGGGGCAGAGGAACACCGGGGAGCTGTTTTTT.

The CDR3 DNA sequence: TGTGCCAGCAGTCTACAGGGAAAAGTCGGCTATGGCTACACCTTC. Translation gives CASSLQGKVGYGYTF. V is TRBV27 and J is TRBJ1-2; a weak D match, TRBD1 (6 bases). Germline V gene data show CDR1 as MNHEY and CDR2 as SMNVEV (reference sequence). Trimming cost V 5 bases and J 4 bases, with 17 bases left between them. CDR3 length equals 15 residues.